These 17 T cell receptor beta chains originate from one sample sequenced in a study of blood T cell repertoires in COVID-19. Some clones are missing from TCRdb's copy, which holds only in-frame ones; the method was immunoSEQ multiplex PCR. The table shows approximately 70,000 clones, with 90% occurring only once. The sequencing input was peripheral blood. Receptors were obtained from a human donor in a cohort sampled during active COVID-19.

In its sample, this clone was seen a few times. This chain links TRBV18 with TRBJ1-2; no clear D. CDR1 and CDR2 from the germline V gene are KGHSH and LQKENI. This CDR3 has 14 residues. Between the trimmed V and J ends, which lost 4 bases and 0 bases, there was a span of 9 bases. The CDR3 sequence: CASSLSPSNYGYTF. The CDR3 DNA is TGTGCCAGCTCACTCTCCCCGTCTAACTATGGCTACACCTTC.

The rearrangement links TRBV11-1 to TRBJ2-7; D possibly corresponds to TRBD2 (6 bases). V lost 0 bases to trimming and J lost 6 bases, with 6 bases between them. CDR1 SGHAT and CDR2 FQDESV come from the germline V gene (reference sequence). The CDR3 contains 12 residues. The CDR3 region is CASSLAGSEQYF. The CDR3 DNA follows: TGTGCCAGCAGCTTAGCCGGGAGCGAGCAGTACTTC.

The CDR3 DNA is TGTGCCTCCGGGACTGGGGTAGTGGGATACAATGAGCAGTTCTTC. It is translated as CASGTGVVGYNEQFF. The chain links TRBV14 to TRBJ2-1; D may be TRBD2 (6 bases). Germline V gene lookup returns CDR1 SGHDN and CDR2 FVKESK. Trimming removed 11 bases at V and 4 bases at J, with 21 bases between. The CDR3 loop spans 15 amino acids.

The chain links TRBV10-1 to TRBJ1-5, with D tentatively TRBD1 (6 bases). The germline CDR1 and CDR2 sequences are WNHNN and SYGVQD (reference sequence). There are 15 residues in the CDR3. V dropped 3 bases and J dropped 1 base, with 10 bases sitting between them. The CDR3 bases are TGCGCCAGCAGTGACAGGGGTGGGAGCAATCAGCCCCAGCATTTT. Translation: CASSDRGGSNQPQHF.

The chain links TRBV5-5 to TRBJ2-1; D might be TRBD2 (5 bases). The CDR3 runs to 15 residues. V was clipped by 1 base and J by 6 bases, with 14 bases between them. Germline V CDR1 and CDR2: SGHKS, YYEKEE (reference sequence). The CDR3 spells CASSLYGGLSNEQFF. Here the CDR3 DNA reads TGTGCCAGCAGCTTGTATGGCGGGCTAAGCAATGAGCAGTTCTTC.

V is TRBV19 and J is TRBJ1-5, with D perhaps TRBD1 (5 bases). CDR1 LNHDA and CDR2 SQIVND come from the germline V gene (reference sequence). Trimming stripped 2 bases from V and 0 bases from J, with 11 bases between. The CDR3 is made up of 16 amino acids. CDR3 loop: CASSIFGGDSNQPQHF. CDR3 DNA: TGTGCCAGTAGTATATTCGGGGGAGATAGCAATCAGCCCCAGCATTTT.

This chain connects TRBV18 to TRBJ1-3; D may be TRBD1 (5 bases). V lost 0 bases, J lost 0 bases, and 9 bases lay in between. This CDR3 is 16 amino acids long. Germline V gene data show CDR1 as KGHSH and CDR2 as LQKENI. The CDR3 DNA is TGTGCCAGCTCACCACCGGTGGGGCGCTCTGGAAACACCATATATTTT. Encoded protein: CASSPPVGRSGNTIYF.

This chain links TRBV15 with TRBJ1-3; D unclear. Trimming stripped 0 bases from V and 2 bases from J, with 11 bases between. The CDR3 sequence is 16 residues long. In germline, CDR1 is LNHNV, CDR2 YYDKDF (reference sequence). The CDR3 loop is CATSRDSGRAGNTIYF. The CDR3 region has the DNA TGTGCCACCAGCAGAGATAGCGGTAGAGCTGGAAACACCATATATTTT.

CDR3 sequence reads: CASSEWGTGAREQYF. CDR3 nucleotide sequence: TGTGCCAGCAGTGAATGGGGGACAGGGGCGCGGGAGCAGTACTTC. V gene TRBV6-1 combines with J gene TRBJ2-7; 10 bases are shared with TRBD1. Germline assignment: CDR1 MNHNS and CDR2 SASEGT. The V and J ends lost 2 bases and 7 bases, in that order; junction bases with no gene match: 8. The CDR3 extends over 15 amino acids.

The V call is TRBV9, the J call TRBJ1-3; a weak D match, TRBD1 (6 bases). Per germline, CDR1 SGDLS and CDR2 YYNGEE. V was cut by 6 bases and J by 0 bases, with 13 bases left in between. CDR3 length: 15 residues. DNA for the CDR3: TGTGCCAGCACCTTCGGACAGAGCTCTGGAAACACCATATATTTT. This codes for CASTFGQSSGNTIYF.

This chain joins TRBV27 and TRBJ2-1, with 8 bases lining up with TRBD1. Trimming at V came to 2 bases and at J to 15 bases, leaving 12 bases not matched to a gene. CDR1 and CDR2 (germline): MNHEY, SMNVEV (reference sequence). The CDR3 extends over 14 amino acids. The CDR3 spells CASSLLSGGAHRFF. For the CDR3, the DNA is TGTGCCAGCAGTTTACTATCAGGGGGCGCTCATCGGTTCTTC.

This chain uses TRBV9 with TRBJ1-2; D is perhaps TRBD1 (5 bases). With 5 bases removed from V and 7 bases from J, the gap between germline ends came to 9 bases. The germline CDR1 and CDR2 sequences are SGDLS and YYNGEE. This CDR3 has 11 residues. CDR3 in DNA: TGTGCCAGCAGGGGAGGGGCTGGCTACACCTTC. Its translation: CASRGGAGYTF. Full variable domain (rest looked up from reference TRBV9 and TRBJ1-2): DSGVTQTPKHLITATGQRVTLRCSPRSGDLSVYWYQQSLDQGLQFLIQYYNGEERAKGNILERFSAQQFPDLHSELNLSSLELGDSALYFCASRGGAGYTFGSGTRLTVV.

The chain uses TRBV27 and TRBJ2-7; TRBD2 agrees at 7 bases. The CDR3 is 14 amino acids. Germline V CDR1 and CDR2: MNHEY, SMNVEV (reference sequence). J was trimmed by 0 bases and V by 4 bases; bases with no gene match: 3. The CDR3 sequence: CASSWGLSSYEQYF. In DNA, the CDR3 is TGTGCCAGCAGTTGGGGACTATCCTCCTACGAGCAGTACTTC.

In this sample, this clone turned up a few times. Other DNA sequences from this sample encode an identical CDR3 as well. The gene calls are TRBV5-1 and TRBJ1-5; tentatively, D is TRBD1 (5 bases). Per germline, CDR1 SGHRS and CDR2 YFSETQ. Trimming stripped 0 bases from V and 6 bases from J, with 10 bases between. The CDR3 runs to 14 residues. The CDR3 here is CASSLGGEGQPQHF. CDR3 DNA sequence: TGCGCCAGCAGCTTGGGGGGGGAAGGTCAGCCCCAGCATTTT.

This chain joins TRBV2 and TRBJ2-1; 8 bases align to TRBD2. After removal of 6 bases from V and 7 bases from J, the junction contained 11 bases not matched to a gene. The CDR3 contains 15 residues. Germline CDR1 is SNHLY and CDR2 is FYNNEI. The CDR3 coding sequence is TGTGCCAGCAGATTCCCGGGGGGGCCCGGGAATGAGCAGTTCTTC. Translated, it gives CASRFPGGPGNEQFF.

The chain links TRBV4-3 to TRBJ2-3, with TRBD2 identical over 8 bases. The CDR3 sequence is 14 residues long. V lost 1 base to trimming and J lost 4 bases; unmatched junction nucleotides: 1. Germline CDR1 reads LGHNA; CDR2 reads YSLEER. The CDR3 nucleotides are TGCGCCAGCAGCCAAGCGGGGGGGGCAGATACGCAGTATTTT. Residues: CASSQAGGADTQYF.

This chain connects TRBV5-6 to TRBJ2-7; D not resolved. The CDR3 has 13 residues. The V gene's germline CDR1 is SGHDT and CDR2 YYEEEE. V was pared by 4 bases and J by 6 bases, with 14 bases between. The CDR3 protein is CASSLGGISEQYF. Written as DNA, the CDR3 is TGTGCCAGCAGCCTAGGTGGCATTTCCGAGCAGTACTTC.